One sample yielded the 29 T cell receptor beta chains listed below, sequenced in a study of CD8 T cells in ankylosing spondylitis. TCRdb itself ran the 5' RACE reads through MiXCR, one entry per CDR3 protein. The sample carries about 9,700 distinct CDR3 sequences, 5.5% to 6.5% recorded once. The sequenced material came from blood, either unsorted or a sorted T cell fraction (not recorded which). Every receptor here comes from a female donor with ankylosing spondylitis or in good health (not recorded which).

V is TRBV9 and J is TRBJ2-2; 8 positions match TRBD2. The V gene end was trimmed by 1 base and the J gene end by 7 bases; junction bases not matched to a gene: 9. Germline CDR1 reads SGDLS; CDR2 reads YYNGEE. The CDR3 covers 16 residues. In nucleotides, the CDR3 is TGTGCCAGCAGCGTATACGTCGCGGGAGGAATCGGGGAGCTGTTTTTT. As protein: CASSVYVAGGIGELFF.

Ten or more counts support this clonotype. V is TRBV9 and J is TRBJ2-5; D gene ambiguous. Looked up from germline, CDR1 is SGDLS and CDR2 is YYNGEE. V was shortened by 0 bases and J by 1 base, with 10 bases between the two germline ends. The CDR3 is 15 amino acids. As DNA, the CDR3 is TGTGCCAGCAGCGTAGGGTCCACCACCCAAGAGACCCAGTACTTC. Amino acids: CASSVGSTTQETQYF.

By sample share, this clonotype is medium-sized. The chain employs TRBV9 and TRBJ2-7; D is unresolved. CDR1 SGDLS and CDR2 YYNGEE come from the germline V gene. CDR3 length equals 15 residues. V dropped 1 base and J dropped 2 bases, with 13 bases sitting between them. DNA of the CDR3: TGTGCCAGCAGCGTATGGGCAGGTCCTACCTACGAGCAGTACTTC. This encodes CASSVWAGPTYEQYF.

At least ten counts were recorded for this clonotype. V and J are TRBV9 and TRBJ2-3; the D is unclear. The CDR3 has 17 residues. V lost 3 bases and J lost 6, with 23 bases in between. Germline loops: CDR1 SGDLS, CDR2 YYNGEE. The chain's CDR3 is CASSEKPVGLGEDTQYF. CDR3 nucleotides: TGTGCCAGCAGCGAGAAACCGGTTGGGCTCGGAGAGGATACGCAGTATTTT.

The table lists this clonotype with many counts. This sequence joins TRBV9 and TRBJ2-7; 7 nucleotides align to TRBD1. The ends lost 6 bases at V and 1 base at J; junction bases unmatched: 10. The CDR3 length is 15 residues. The germline CDR1 and CDR2 sequences are SGDLS and YYNGEE. This CDR3 is CASTVGTGESYEQYF. The CDR3 bases are TGTGCCAGCACCGTGGGCACAGGGGAATCCTACGAGCAGTACTTC.

This clonotype came up many times. This chain joins TRBV9 and TRBJ2-3; the match to TRBD2 covers 8 bases. The CDR3 has 16 residues. Unmatched junction bases numbered 8, after V lost 3 bases and J lost 2 bases. The V gene's germline CDR1 is SGDLS and CDR2 YYNGEE. The CDR3 region is CASSAGGGLATDTQYF. The CDR3 DNA follows: TGTGCCAGCAGCGCCGGGGGAGGACTAGCCACAGATACGCAGTATTTT. Filled out from reference TRBV9 and TRBJ2-3, the complete variable domain reads DSGVTQTPKHLITATGQRVTLRCSPRSGDLSVYWYQQSLDQGLQFLIQYYNGEERAKGNILERFSAQQFPDLHSELNLSSLELGDSALYFCASSAGGGLATDTQYFGPGTRLTVL.

Sample share makes this clonotype medium-sized. The chain carries TRBV9 and TRBJ1-4; D uncertain. V was shortened by 1 base and J by 0 bases, with 10 bases between the two germline ends. Germline CDR1 SGDLS, CDR2 YYNGEE. The CDR3 consists of 16 residues. The CDR3 sequence: CASSVQGKATNEKLFF. As DNA, the CDR3 is TGTGCCAGCAGCGTACAAGGGAAGGCAACTAATGAAAAACTGTTTTTT.

This clonotype came up many times. The chain is built from TRBV9 and TRBJ2-3; 8 positions match TRBD2. The CDR3 has 16 amino acids. With 0 bases clipped from V and 2 bases from J, the junction kept 5 bases outside the gene matches. Germline CDR1 reads SGDLS; CDR2 reads YYNGEE. CDR3 nucleotides: TGTGCCAGCAGCGTAGCGGGAGGGCAAACCACAGATACGCAGTATTTT. It yields the protein CASSVAGGQTTDTQYF.

This clonotype was seen a few times. The chain carries TRBV9 and TRBJ1-4; 7 bases fit TRBD1. The CDR3 sequence is 14 residues long. CDR1 is SGDLS and CDR2 is YYNGEE in the germline V gene. With V trimmed by 3 bases and J by 5 bases, 4 bases remained unmatched. CDR3 coding DNA: TGTGCCAGCAGCGGACAGGGTCAAAATGAAAAACTGTTTTTT. Its translation: CASSGQGQNEKLFF.

The sample holds many counts of this clonotype. The rearrangement uses TRBV9 and TRBJ2-1; possibly TRBD1 for D (5 bases). Germline CDR1 and CDR2: SGDLS and YYNGEE. CDR3 length: 16 residues. The V end was cut by 3 bases, the J end by 6 bases, with 19 bases between. CDR3 region: CASSEFAQGWGNEQFF. The CDR3, as DNA: TGTGCCAGCAGCGAGTTCGCGCAGGGCTGGGGCAATGAGCAGTTCTTC.

This clonotype has a count of ten or more. The chain employs TRBV9 and TRBJ1-2; possibly TRBD1 for D (5 bases). V lost 3 bases and J 2 bases, leaving 11 bases between the germline ends. The CDR3 spans 14 residues. The germline gives CDR1 SGDLS, CDR2 YYNGEE. The CDR3 spells CASSGYPGNYGYTF. The CDR3 DNA is TGTGCCAGCAGCGGGTACCCAGGGAACTATGGCTACACCTTC.

This clonotype was picked up many times. V is TRBV9 and J is TRBJ2-7, with 10 bases identical to TRBD2. V trimming: 4 bases; J trimming: 0 bases; junction bases outside the gene matches: 1. The CDR3 is 14 amino acids. Germline V CDR1 and CDR2: SGDLS, YYNGEE. The CDR3: CASSPSGSSYEQYF. CDR3 nucleotides: TGTGCCAGCAGCCCTAGCGGGAGCTCCTACGAGCAGTACTTC.

In its sample, this clonotype was seen many times. The chain couples TRBV9 to TRBJ2-7; perhaps D is TRBD1 or TRBD2 (7 bases each). This CDR3 comprises 13 residues. Trimming cost V 4 bases and J 4 bases, with 12 bases left between them. Germline V CDR1 and CDR2: SGDLS, YYNGEE. CDR3 nucleotide sequence: TGTGCCAGCAGCACGCAGGGGGGGTACGAGCAGTACTTC. This gives the protein CASSTQGGYEQYF.

This clonotype was counted at least ten times. This chain links TRBV9 with TRBJ2-4; 10 nucleotides match TRBD2. Germline CDR1 and CDR2: SGDLS and YYNGEE. The CDR3 runs to 16 residues. J gave up 1 base and V 3 bases, and 4 bases lay outside the gene matches. For the CDR3, the DNA is TGTGCCAGCAGCGCAACTAGCGGGGTGGCCAAAAACATTCAGTACTTC. Its translation is CASSATSGVAKNIQYF.

Ten or more counts support this clonotype. This chain uses TRBV9 with TRBJ1-2; TRBD1 matches 7 bases. Per the germline V gene, CDR1 is SGDLS and CDR2 is YYNGEE. V gave up 5 bases and J gave up 8 bases; unmatched junction bases: 9. The CDR3 totals 13 residues. CDR3 protein: CASSEQGQRGYTF. The CDR3 DNA is TGTGCCAGCAGTGAACAGGGACAGCGGGGCTACACCTTC.

This clonotype is categorized as medium-sized. V is TRBV9 and J is TRBJ1-1; D unclear. The V and J ends lost 0 bases and 1 base respectively, with 13 bases between them. CDR1 is SGDLS and CDR2 is YYNGEE in the germline V gene. The CDR3 is made up of 16 amino acids. The chain's CDR3 is CASSVEGGSPNTEAFF. CDR3 nucleotides: TGTGCCAGCAGCGTAGAAGGAGGCAGCCCGAACACTGAAGCTTTCTTT.

By frequency in the sample, this clonotype is medium-sized. The rearrangement joins TRBV9 to TRBJ1-2; D gene uncertain. This CDR3 comprises 12 residues. Germline CDR1 and CDR2: SGDLS and YYNGEE. The V end lost 3 bases, the J end lost 13 bases, and 16 bases lay between the germline ends. The CDR3 DNA follows: TGTGCCAGCAGCGACCCCCCGGCGGGGATCACCTTC. This codes for CASSDPPAGITF.

In this sample, this clonotype is medium-sized (0.01 to 0.1%). V usage is TRBV9 and J usage is TRBJ1-3, with unresolved D. The CDR3 length is 15 residues. Trimming stripped 0 bases from V and 2 bases from J, with 9 bases between. Germline V gene data show CDR1 as SGDLS and CDR2 as YYNGEE. The CDR3 bases are TGTGCCAGCAGCGTAGCTCGTGGAACTGGAAACACCATATATTTT. It specifies CASSVARGTGNTIYF.

V is TRBV9 and J is TRBJ2-2, with D perhaps TRBD1 or TRBD2 (7 bases each). Per the germline V gene, CDR1 is SGDLS and CDR2 is YYNGEE. V dropped 3 bases and J dropped 4 bases, with 13 bases sitting between them. This CDR3 comprises 15 residues. In DNA, the CDR3 is TGTGCCAGCAGCGCGGGGGGACAGCTCACCGGGGAGCTGTTTTTT. Its protein is CASSAGGQLTGELFF.

This clonotype has a handful of counts. V usage is TRBV9 and J usage is TRBJ2-7, with D unresolved. V was trimmed by 0 bases and J by 5 bases, leaving 12 bases between them. CDR1 is SGDLS and CDR2 is YYNGEE in the germline V gene. The CDR3 extends over 14 amino acids. The CDR3: CASSVELIPHEQYF. The CDR3, as DNA: TGTGCCAGCAGCGTAGAGTTAATTCCCCACGAGCAGTACTTC. The full variable domain, with the rest looked up from reference TRBV9 and TRBJ2-7, is DSGVTQTPKHLITATGQRVTLRCSPRSGDLSVYWYQQSLDQGLQFLIQYYNGEERAKGNILERFSAQQFPDLHSELNLSSLELGDSALYFCASSVELIPHEQYFGPGTRLTVT.

This clonotype was counted at least ten times. Germline is not matched at one junction end, which may reflect a read error. This chain links TRBV9 with TRBJ2-7; tentatively, D is TRBD2 (6 bases). The CDR3 consists of 13 residues. CDR1 is SGDLS, CDR2 YYNGEE, per germline. The CDR3 DNA follows: TGTGCCAGCAGCAGCCGGGACTCCAACGAGCAGTACTTC. Translation: CASSSRDSNEQYF.

There are many counts of this clonotype. V and J are TRBV9 and TRBJ1-6; a possible D gene is TRBD1 (6 bases). CDR1 and CDR2 from the germline V gene are SGDLS and YYNGEE. This CDR3 contains 17 residues. The V gene lost 3 bases and the J gene lost 1 base, with 14 bases spanning the gap. CDR3 sequence (DNA): TGTGCCAGCAGCGCCTTTGACAGGAGTTCCTATAATTCACCCCTCCACTTT. Protein: CASSAFDRSSYNSPLHF.

This clonotype is medium-sized within its sample. CDR3 DNA: TGTGCCAGCAGCGTAACGGTGGGCTCCTACAATGAGCAGTTCTTC. This encodes CASSVTVGSYNEQFF. The chain uses TRBV9 and TRBJ2-1; no clear D. The CDR3 sequence is 15 residues long. Trimming pared 1 base from V and 0 bases from J, leaving 8 bases between. Germline V gives CDR1 SGDLS, CDR2 YYNGEE.

This clonotype occurred many times. The CDR3 region has the DNA TGTGCCAGCAGCCCAACCGACAGCGAATTCTACAATGAGCAGTTCTTC. This gives the protein CASSPTDSEFYNEQFF. The chain recombines TRBV9 with TRBJ2-1; TRBD1 is a possible D gene (5 bases). Germline values: CDR1 SGDLS, CDR2 YYNGEE. The V end was cut by 4 bases, the J end by 3 bases, with 17 bases between. The CDR3 sequence is 16 residues long.

This chain joins TRBV9 and TRBJ1-2, with TRBD1 as a possible D gene (5 bases). This CDR3 has 15 residues. Looked up from germline, CDR1 is SGDLS and CDR2 is YYNGEE. V lost 3 bases to trimming and J lost 1 base, with 13 bases between them. The CDR3 DNA follows: TGTGCCAGCAGCGAAAGCGACAGCCTTAACTATGGCTACACCTTC. Its translation is CASSESDSLNYGYTF. Drawing the rest from reference TRBV9 and TRBJ1-2, the complete variable domain is DSGVTQTPKHLITATGQRVTLRCSPRSGDLSVYWYQQSLDQGLQFLIQYYNGEERAKGNILERFSAQQFPDLHSELNLSSLELGDSALYFCASSESDSLNYGYTFGSGTRLTVV.

This clonotype was counted ten times or more. The chain recombines TRBV9 with TRBJ2-2; possible D gene TRBD2, 7 bases. V shed 2 bases and J shed 7 bases, with 15 bases lying between them. The CDR3 sequence is 15 residues long. Looked up from germline, CDR1 is SGDLS and CDR2 is YYNGEE. The CDR3 DNA follows: TGTGCCAGCAGCGTTGGAGGGGGGGCCGGCGGGGAGCTGTTTTTT. Translating gives CASSVGGGAGGELFF. Full variable domain (remainder filled in from reference TRBV9 and TRBJ2-2): DSGVTQTPKHLITATGQRVTLRCSPRSGDLSVYWYQQSLDQGLQFLIQYYNGEERAKGNILERFSAQQFPDLHSELNLSSLELGDSALYFCASSVGGGAGGELFFGEGSRLTVL.

In its sample, this clonotype was seen many times. The genes are TRBV9 and TRBJ2-3, with unresolved D. CDR1 is SGDLS, CDR2 YYNGEE, per germline. There are 12 residues in the CDR3. V was trimmed by 0 bases and J by 7 bases, leaving 6 bases between them. The CDR3 region has the DNA TGTGCCAGCAGCGTAGGTGGGAATACGCAGTATTTT. It translates to CASSVGGNTQYF.

This clonotype was detected many times. The chain combines TRBV9 with TRBJ2-3; D might be TRBD1 (5 bases). The CDR3 extends over 14 amino acids. Germline V CDR1 and CDR2: SGDLS, YYNGEE. Trimming removed 3 bases from V and 1 base from J, with 9 bases in between. Written as DNA, the CDR3 is TGTGCCAGCAGCGAAGACAGACGCACAGATACGCAGTATTTT. Translated, it gives CASSEDRRTDTQYF.

In its sample, this clonotype is medium-sized. The chain uses TRBV9 and TRBJ1-2; D perhaps matches TRBD1 (5 bases). V lost 2 bases and J 7 bases, leaving 12 bases between the germline ends. Looked up from germline, CDR1 is SGDLS and CDR2 is YYNGEE. The CDR3 spans 13 residues. The chain's CDR3 is CASSVSRESGYTF. CDR3 nucleotides: TGTGCCAGCAGCGTGAGCAGGGAGAGTGGCTACACCTTC.